The source of this T cell receptor (beta chain) is a study of shared clonotypes between healthy human individuals. The authors distributed each subset's genomic DNA evenly over several immunoSEQ plates. Assay: immunoSEQ multiplex PCR; the TCRdb copy retains only in-frame clones and omits some. The sample contains about 680,000 clones, 55% to 85% of which appear only once. Sequencing input: memory CD4+ T cells sorted from blood. Noted subset: CD45RA-negative fraction. This TCR derives from a woman younger than 45 in good health.

CDR3 protein: CASSKSGANYEQYF. CDR3 nucleotides: TGTGCCAGCAGCAAGTCCGGGGCCAACTACGAGCAGTACTTC. The chain carries TRBV21-1 and TRBJ2-7. TRBV21-1 is designated a pseudogene. The CDR3 has 14 amino acids.